Listed here is a single TCR beta chain. The data are from a study of cytomegalovirus exposure and HLA in healthy donors. Background on the study: The 120 validation repertoires were produced on the same platform as the roughly 720 repertoires of the first cohort. This was reported in a later analysis.

The protocol was immunoSEQ multiplex PCR, while the TCRdb copy is restricted to in-frame clones and leaves out a portion. In the table there are some 150,000 clones, approximately 86% of which are singletons. The germline gives CDR1 LNHNV, CDR2 YYDKDF (reference sequence). V lost 4 bases and J lost 2; bases outside the gene matches: 5. The CDR3 consists of 14 residues. The rearrangement links TRBV15 to TRBJ2-7; 7 bases are shared with TRBD1. The clonotype comes from a human donor in good health. The sequenced sample consisted of PBMCs. The CDR3 region is CATSIMQGAYEQYF. The CDR3 DNA reads as TGTGCCACCAGCATAATGCAGGGGGCCTACGAGCAGTACTTC.